This T cell receptor beta chain was captured in a study of regulatory T cells in long-lasting Graves disease. Turning to the study itself: For under 3 months, newly diagnosed Graves' patients had been taking antithyroid drugs.

Time point described: newly diagnosed GD, antithyroid drugs for less than 3 months. After RNA was extracted from PBMCs, the TCR library was made from it. Findings of the study overall: Newly diagnosed Graves' patients had higher TCR diversity than persistent ones.

In building TCR beta libraries, iRepertoire HTBI primers were used together with Arm-PCR of CDR3 regions. In TCRdb, the multiplex PCR reads were re-called with MiXCR into one record per CDR3 protein. Of under 800,000 distinct CDR3 sequences listed, 16% are singletons. Comments on this clonotype: Its antigen is as yet unknown.

These data also featured in a second study, about T cells in Graves' hyperthyroidism and ophthalmopathy.

The clonotype originates from a woman in her thirties with Graves disease. This material consisted of peripheral blood mononuclear cells (PBMCs), taken at new diagnosis, from a patient treated with antithyroid drugs.

CDR3 nucleotide sequence: TGTGCCACCAGCAGTGGGACTAGCGGGAGGTTGGGCACAGATACGCAGTATTTT. The encoded protein is CATSSGTSGRLGTDTQYF. This chain connects TRBV15 to TRBJ2-3, with 15 bases matching TRBD2. V shed 3 bases and J 1 base; nucleotides not matched to a gene: 5. This CDR3 has 18 amino acids. CDR1 and CDR2 from the germline V gene are LNHNV and YYDKDF (reference sequence).